This T cell receptor beta chain comes out of a study of T cells in Graves' hyperthyroidism and ophthalmopathy. Study-level results: Ophthalmopathy got predicted by the model a median roughly 6.1 months before its onset. Blood held most thyroid clonotypes expanded above 0.001 frequency. In the analysis, a 13 V-J model separated ophthalmopathy from stable hyperthyroidism.

It was 8.5 to 10 ml of fresh peripheral blood that supplied the PBMCs. This CDR3 comprises 16 residues. CDR1 and CDR2 from the germline V gene are SGHVS and FQNEAQ. Trimming took 1 base from V and 8 from J; bases not matched to a gene: 9. This clonotype was recorded at least ten times. Its antigen is not known. The investigators amplified TCR beta CDR3 regions from RNA transcripts. The primer set for the first-round RT-PCR of the TCR CDR3 was HTBI. In TCRdb, the multiplex PCR reads were re-called with MiXCR into one record per CDR3 protein. The sample shows about 380,000 distinct CDR3 sequences, 14% of them seen only once.

The sequence was collected from a woman aged 25 to 39 with Graves' ophthalmopathy. Source material: blood. This chain connects TRBV7-8 to TRBJ1-4; 8 bases match TRBD1. In DNA, the CDR3 is TGTGCCAGCAGCTTAGGGAGGACAGGGCTTCGCGAAAAACTGTTTTTT. Amino acids: CASSLGRTGLREKLFF.